This T cell receptor (beta chain) was profiled in a study of T-cell reconstitution after alpha-beta-depleted transplantation in children. Losses at the gene ends were 1 base for V and 4 bases for J; bases not matched to a gene: 9. The CDR3 length is 18 residues. Germline-derived CDR1 and CDR2 are LNHNV and YYDKDF (reference sequence). Unique molecular identifiers featured in how the TCRbeta library was prepared. In TCRdb, the PCR reads were re-called with MiXCR into one record per CDR3 protein. The repertoire holds about 350,000 distinct CDR3 sequences, around 15% seen once, with roughly 40% in the top ten. This clonotype showed up just a few times. Antigen unknown. Study findings and constraints: Most T-cell counts and diversity one year after the transplant came from T cells that were newly produced. There were reportedly several hundred expanded graft clones from which alpha-beta T cells came about two months after transplant. In some patients, recipient T cells and intrathymic progenitors surviving conditioning explained high day-60 diversity.

This TCR was sampled from a male patient aged 2-10 years who had a stem cell transplant for acute lymphoblastic leukemia, so the T cells may come from the graft donor. Sequenced material: PBMCs, mostly from graft donor cells, taken 360 days after TCRalphabeta/CD19-depleted stem cell transplant. The rearrangement uses TRBV15 and TRBJ2-2, with TRBD2 identical over 10 bases. The CDR3 region has the DNA TGTGCCACCAGCAGAGTCGGGCTAGCGGGAGCCGGCACCGGGGAGCTGTTTTTT. It encodes CATSRVGLAGAGTGELFF.